A selection of T cell receptor beta chains follows, all from one sample in a study of control samples from healthy donors and cancer patients. The method was immunoSEQ multiplex PCR; TCRdb's version includes in-frame clones alone and lacks a portion of them. The repertoire holds 35,000 to 50,000 clones, about 89% seen once, with roughly 10% in the top ten. The sample comprised PBMCs. Source of these receptors: a woman aged 60-75 years with lung cancer. Each CDR3 is given with its conserved first and last residue. The order of the fields is CDR3 protein, V gene, clone size, J gene. Rows may omit the clone size; those that give it use once, few, many or a size class.

cdr3_aa: CASTYDGNFQETQYF; v_call: TRBV6-6; clone_size: NA; j_call: TRBJ2-5
cdr3_aa: CASSPKGQGAYDTGELFF; v_call: TRBV9; clone_size: NA; j_call: TRBJ2-2
cdr3_aa: CASSHRTNYGYTF; v_call: TRBV7-2; clone_size: NA; j_call: TRBJ1-2
cdr3_aa: CASSLGRGEQFF; v_call: TRBV28; clone_size: NA; j_call: TRBJ2-1
cdr3_aa: CASRSFIARTQETQYF; v_call: TRBV5-1; clone_size: NA; j_call: TRBJ2-5
cdr3_aa: CASSLESGANNEQFF; v_call: TRBV5-4; clone_size: NA; j_call: TRBJ2-1
cdr3_aa: CASSDSKADTQYF; v_call: TRBV6-4; clone_size: NA; j_call: TRBJ2-3
cdr3_aa: CASSQEQGALGYTF; v_call: TRBV4-3; clone_size: NA; j_call: TRBJ1-2
cdr3_aa: CASSSSGSPTYEQYF; v_call: TRBV7-2; clone_size: once; j_call: TRBJ2-7
cdr3_aa: CASRGDEKLFF; v_call: TRBV5-4; clone_size: NA; j_call: TRBJ1-4
cdr3_aa: CASSLMPGYNQPQHF; v_call: TRBV7-2; clone_size: NA; j_call: TRBJ1-5
cdr3_aa: CASSLRQGDNYGYTF; v_call: TRBV5-1; clone_size: NA; j_call: TRBJ1-2
cdr3_aa: CSVKGQGNYEQYF; v_call: TRBV29-1; clone_size: NA; j_call: TRBJ2-7
cdr3_aa: CAFLQGAQETQYF; v_call: TRBV30; clone_size: NA; j_call: TRBJ2-5
cdr3_aa: CASSVDNEQFF; v_call: TRBV9; clone_size: NA; j_call: TRBJ2-1
cdr3_aa: CASSLVASGGEQFF; v_call: TRBV5-1; clone_size: NA; j_call: TRBJ2-1
cdr3_aa: CASSDGSYGYTF; v_call: TRBV2; clone_size: NA; j_call: TRBJ1-2
cdr3_aa: CASSLFGGAYYNEQFF; v_call: TRBV11-3; clone_size: NA; j_call: TRBJ2-1
cdr3_aa: CASSVAGGGPDTQYF; v_call: TRBV9; clone_size: NA; j_call: TRBJ2-3
cdr3_aa: CASSLNSYNTEAFF; v_call: TRBV11-3; clone_size: few; j_call: TRBJ1-1
cdr3_aa: CASSYPGPEAFF; v_call: TRBV12-3/TRBV12-4; clone_size: NA; j_call: TRBJ1-1
cdr3_aa: CASSYERGPEQYF; v_call: TRBV27; clone_size: NA; j_call: TRBJ2-7
cdr3_aa: CASSQLAGGRAQYF; v_call: TRBV4-3; clone_size: NA; j_call: TRBJ2-3
cdr3_aa: CATSGLNPYEQYF; v_call: TRBV15; clone_size: NA; j_call: TRBJ2-7
cdr3_aa: CASSSGRYSNQPQHF; v_call: TRBV7-9; clone_size: NA; j_call: TRBJ1-5
cdr3_aa: CASSQEKGYGLEQYF; v_call: TRBV14; clone_size: NA; j_call: TRBJ2-7
cdr3_aa: CASSSQGLEGNTIYF; v_call: TRBV2; clone_size: once; j_call: TRBJ1-3
cdr3_aa: CSASGGYEQYF; v_call: TRBV20-1; clone_size: NA; j_call: TRBJ2-7
cdr3_aa: CASGGTGQTETQYF; v_call: TRBV2; clone_size: NA; j_call: TRBJ2-5
cdr3_aa: CATCGAASEGELFF; v_call: TRBV24-1; clone_size: NA; j_call: TRBJ2-2
cdr3_aa: CASSSGAFTGELFF; v_call: TRBV7-2; clone_size: NA; j_call: TRBJ2-2
cdr3_aa: CASSLDRPASGNTIYF; v_call: TRBV28; clone_size: NA; j_call: TRBJ1-3
cdr3_aa: CASSLPSRGSSTDTQYF; v_call: TRBV7-9; clone_size: NA; j_call: TRBJ2-3
cdr3_aa: CASSSGEQYF; v_call: TRBV28; clone_size: NA; j_call: TRBJ2-7
cdr3_aa: CASSLGNSNQPQHF; v_call: TRBV7-9; clone_size: NA; j_call: TRBJ1-5
cdr3_aa: CASSFRFGETQYF; v_call: TRBV7-9; clone_size: NA; j_call: TRBJ2-5
cdr3_aa: CASSPSGQGTGNTIYF; v_call: TRBV18; clone_size: NA; j_call: TRBJ1-3
cdr3_aa: CAWTPRRGKGTYNEQFF; v_call: TRBV30; clone_size: NA; j_call: TRBJ2-1
cdr3_aa: CASSQENTEAFF; v_call: TRBV7-9; clone_size: NA; j_call: TRBJ1-1
cdr3_aa: CASSSQGGLSEQYF; v_call: TRBV6-5; clone_size: NA; j_call: TRBJ2-7
cdr3_aa: CASSDVVGILHEQYF; v_call: TRBV2; clone_size: NA; j_call: TRBJ2-7
cdr3_aa: CASSEQGALNTEAFF; v_call: TRBV5-1; clone_size: NA; j_call: TRBJ1-1
cdr3_aa: CASSVEGQGGLDTQYF; v_call: TRBV9; clone_size: few; j_call: TRBJ2-3
cdr3_aa: CASSEDGLTTDTQYF; v_call: TRBV6-1; clone_size: NA; j_call: TRBJ2-3